This TCR beta chain was captured in a study of blood T cell repertoires in COVID-19. Overall study: The study drew acute and convalescent COVID-19 samples from the United States, Italy and Spain.

In the source study's methods: Amplified reference gene primers provided the basis for estimating nucleated cell counts. Clones were sequenced by immunoSEQ multiplex PCR, and TCRdb holds only the in-frame ones, with some missing. That table is the source of V, J and clone size, and D and trimming were worked out from the DNA. Of roughly 170,000 clones listed, about 87% are singletons. Germline-derived CDR1 and CDR2 are SGHRS and YFSETQ. This CDR3 is built from 17 residues. Trimming removed 0 bases at V and 0 bases at J, with 15 bases between. The chain joins TRBV5-1 to TRBJ1-1, with D possibly TRBD1 on 5 matching bases. The sample consisted of peripheral blood. This TCR was recovered from a woman in her seventies with COVID-19, enrolled during active disease. For the CDR3, the DNA is TGCGCCAGCAGCTTGGCGATCCGGGGGGGTATGAACACTGAAGCTTTCTTT. The encoded protein is CASSLAIRGGMNTEAFF.